These T cell receptor beta chains were read from a single sample in a study of blood T cell repertoires in COVID-19. Measured with immunoSEQ multiplex PCR; TCRdb has only the in-frame clones, and not every one. The sample holds approximately 130,000 clones; roughly 79% are singletons and the top ten take approximately 25%. What was sequenced was peripheral blood. The receptors come from a human donor in a cohort sampled during active COVID-19. Both conserved end residues are part of each CDR3. The D gene is left open where the match is weak. Some rows mark clone size as missing; the rest say once, few, many or name a class of expanded clone.

D: TRBD1
J: TRBJ2-7
V: TRBV15
size: -
CDR3: CATSGGTGVYEQYF
DNA: TGTGCCACCAGCGGAGGGACAGGGGTCTACGAGCAGTACTTC

D: TRBD1
J: TRBJ2-7
V: TRBV5-5
size: -
CDR3: CASSLEGQAYEQYF
DNA: TGTGCCAGCAGCTTGGAGGGACAGGCCTACGAGCAGTACTTC

D: -
J: TRBJ1-6
V: TRBV6-5
size: -
CDR3: CASSYSWGRVNSPLHF
DNA: TGTGCCAGCAGTTATTCCTGGGGGCGGGTAAACTCACCCCTCCACTTT

D: TRBD2
J: TRBJ2-7
V: TRBV28
size: -
CDR3: CASSSQRGRAYEQYF
DNA: TGTGCCAGCAGTTCCCAACGCGGGAGGGCCTACGAGCAGTACTTC

D: TRBD1
J: TRBJ2-2
V: TRBV11-2
size: -
CDR3: CASSGIQGAGGELFF
DNA: TGTGCCAGCAGCGGAATACAGGGGGCAGGCGGGGAGCTGTTTTTT

D: -
J: TRBJ2-5
V: TRBV2
size: -
CDR3: CASMTRRNQETQYF
DNA: TGTGCCAGCATGACTAGACGGAACCAAGAGACCCAGTACTTC

D: -
J: TRBJ2-7
V: TRBV4-2
size: -
CDR3: CASSQGLNYEQYF
DNA: TGTGCCAGCAGCCAAGGACTGAACTACGAGCAGTACTTC

D: -
J: TRBJ2-7
V: TRBV6-5
size: -
CDR3: CASSYSRRSKYEQYF
DNA: TGTGCCAGCAGTTACTCTAGGAGATCTAAGTACGAGCAGTACTTC

D: -
J: TRBJ2-1
V: TRBV7-6
size: -
CDR3: CASSFWGSPEQFF
DNA: TGTGCCAGCAGCTTTTGGGGCAGCCCCGAGCAGTTCTTC

D: -
J: TRBJ2-2
V: TRBV7-3
size: -
CDR3: CASSLSWTPNTGELFF
DNA: TGTGCCAGCAGCCTATCATGGACACCGAACACCGGGGAGCTGTTTTTT

D: -
J: TRBJ2-7
V: TRBV7-2
size: -
CDR3: CASSLSRYEQYF
DNA: TGTGCCAGCAGCTTAAGCCGCTACGAGCAGTACTTC

D: -
J: TRBJ2-3
V: TRBV5-6
size: -
CDR3: CASQRSTDTQYF
DNA: TGTGCCAGCCAGCGGAGCACAGATACGCAGTATTTT

D: TRBD1
J: TRBJ1-1
V: TRBV5-1
size: once
CDR3: CASKGGRGMNTEAFF
DNA: TGCGCCAGCAAAGGGGGCAGGGGAATGAACACTGAAGCTTTCTTT

D: TRBD2
J: TRBJ2-7
V: TRBV5-6
size: -
CDR3: CASSFRDYSYEQYF
DNA: TGTGCCAGCAGCTTTCGGGACTACTCCTACGAGCAGTACTTC

D: -
J: TRBJ1-1
V: TRBV27
size: -
CDR3: CASSLRPGTEAFF
DNA: TGTGCCAGCAGTTTAAGGCCAGGGACTGAAGCTTTCTTT

D: -
J: TRBJ2-2
V: TRBV18
size: -
CDR3: CASSPIVGGTGELFF
DNA: TGTGCCAGCTCACCAATCGTCGGCGGCACCGGGGAGCTGTTTTTT

D: -
J: TRBJ1-6
V: TRBV28
size: -
CDR3: CATAGVFYNSPLHF
DNA: TGTGCGACGGCGGGGGTATTCTATAATTCACCCCTCCACTTT

D: TRBD1
J: TRBJ1-1
V: TRBV19
size: -
CDR3: CASSIGQGDNTEAFF
DNA: TGTGCCAGTAGTATAGGCCAGGGGGACAACACTGAAGCTTTCTTT

D: -
J: TRBJ2-2
V: TRBV3-1/TRBV3-2
size: -
CDR3: CASSQDGGQSNTGELFF
DNA: TGTGCCAGCAGCCAAGATGGAGGACAGTCTAACACCGGGGAGCTGTTTTTT

D: -
J: TRBJ1-2
V: TRBV15
size: many
CDR3: CATSEQGYGYTF
DNA: TGTGCCACCAGCGAACAGGGCTACGGCTACACCTTC

D: -
J: TRBJ2-3
V: TRBV5-5
size: once
CDR3: CASSLSRSTDTQYF
DNA: TGTGCCAGCAGCTTGTCCAGAAGCACAGATACGCAGTATTTT

D: TRBD1
J: TRBJ2-7
V: TRBV18
size: -
CDR3: CASSPTGGPTEQYF
DNA: TGTGCCAGCTCACCGACAGGGGGTCCAACCGAGCAGTACTTC

D: -
J: TRBJ2-1
V: TRBV7-2
size: -
CDR3: CASSFGGSAYNEQFF
DNA: TGTGCCAGCAGCTTTGGGGGGTCCGCCTACAATGAGCAGTTCTTC

D: -
J: TRBJ1-2
V: TRBV12-5
size: -
CDR3: CASGPAGANYGYTF
DNA: TGTGCTAGTGGTCCCGCCGGAGCTAACTATGGCTACACCTTC

D: -
J: TRBJ2-7
V: TRBV7-9
size: -
CDR3: CASSLAFEYEQYF
DNA: TGTGCCAGCAGCTTAGCCTTCGAGTACGAGCAGTACTTC

D: -
J: TRBJ2-2
V: TRBV6-6
size: -
CDR3: CASSYSSGHTGELFF
DNA: TGTGCCAGCAGTTACTCTAGCGGTCATACCGGGGAGCTGTTTTTT

D: -
J: TRBJ1-1
V: TRBV7-3
size: -
CDR3: CASSPGQANTEAFF
DNA: TGTGCCAGCAGCCCTGGCCAGGCGAACACTGAAGCTTTCTTT

D: -
J: TRBJ2-5
V: TRBV2
size: -
CDR3: CASSESLATPLQETQYF
DNA: TGTGCCAGCAGTGAAAGTCTAGCAACCCCCCTCCAAGAGACCCAGTACTTC

D: -
J: TRBJ2-1
V: TRBV15
size: -
CDR3: CATSRERGWSYNEQFF
DNA: TGTGCCACCAGCAGAGAGCGGGGCTGGTCCTACAATGAGCAGTTCTTC

D: -
J: TRBJ2-7
V: TRBV5-6
size: -
CDR3: CASSFLDSGYEQYF
DNA: TGTGCCAGCAGCTTCTTGGACAGTGGCTACGAGCAGTACTTC